Given below is one T cell receptor (beta chain) in context. Antigen specificity is unknown. The data are from a study of radiotherapy plus CTLA-4 blockade in lung cancer. At the level of the study: Of the patients, 15% to 20% showed objective responses and approximately 34% attained disease control. Study conclusions and caveats: In blood, after radiotherapy plus ipilimumab, tumor-derived TCR clones expanded. Early blood T cell clone dynamics reportedly forecast response best, with interferon-beta.

The data were produced by immunoSEQ multiplex PCR, yet TCRdb's version contains in-frame clones alone and is incomplete. The sample lists 28,000 or so clones, about 72% seen once, with around 7% in the top ten. The source was peripheral blood, collected from a patient treated with radiotherapy plus ipilimumab. This TCR derives from a human donor with non-small cell lung cancer who had stable disease on radiotherapy plus ipilimumab.

CDR3 coding DNA: TGTGCCAGCAGCTCCCCCGGGACAGGACATGAAAAACTGTTTTTT. It yields the protein CASSSPGTGHEKLFF. The genes are TRBV7-9 and TRBJ1-4; TRBD1 agrees at 8 bases. The CDR3 is 15 residues long. V shed 4 bases, J shed 6 bases, and the junction held 7 bases outside the gene matches. From germline, CDR1 is SEHNR and CDR2 FQNEAQ (reference sequence).